Reported below is one T cell receptor (beta chain). The data derive from a study of blood T cell repertoires in COVID-19. Study summary: The study drew acute and convalescent COVID-19 samples from the United States, Italy and Spain. T cells, B-cell-depleted T cells, or PBMCs supplied cDNA or gDNA.

Original methodology: Amplification of reference gene primers provided the estimated nucleated cell counts. The assay was immunoSEQ multiplex PCR, and TCRdb's table has in-frame clones only and misses some. The D gene and trimming were derived from the DNA, and the V and J assignments and clone size from that table. The data hold 15,000 or so clones, with about nine tenths observed a single time. The germline V gene encodes CDR1 SGHTA and CDR2 FQGNSA. CDR3 size: 12 residues. The V gene lost 4 bases and the J gene lost 7 bases, with 7 bases spanning the gap. This TCR was sampled from a man in his forties or fifties with active COVID-19. This chain connects TRBV7-2 to TRBJ2-2, with a weak D call TRBD2 (5 bases). The specimen sequenced was peripheral blood. The CDR3 sequence is CASSSSGGELFF. The CDR3 bases are TGTGCCAGCAGCTCCAGCGGCGGGGAGCTGTTTTTT.